This T cell receptor (beta chain) was found in a study of Ad26.COV2.S vaccination and SARS-CoV-2 variants. The overall study: The donor participated in the COV1001 trial, in its Ad26.COV2.S arm. General study results and limits: Researchers reported similar non-spike TCR breadth in vaccine and placebo recipients.

In the case of this clone: Its antigen is still unknown.

The CDR3 loop spans 13 amino acids. The germline V gene encodes CDR1 WSHSY and CDR2 SAAADI. Trimming removed 0 bases at V and 7 bases at J, with 9 bases between. Treatment: some 20 received Ad26.COV2.S at low or high dose, single or two shots; several received placebo; per-sample allocation not given. Collection of the samples took place on day 63 after the first injection of vaccine or placebo. The repertoire was sequenced with immunoSEQ multiplex PCR; TCRdb's copy has only in-frame clones and lacks some. The sample comprises about 400,000 clones, more than 75% of which are singletons, and about 3.5% rests with the top ten.

This chain connects TRBV10-2 to TRBJ1-2; D call uncertain. Sample: peripheral blood, taken in a trial of Ad26.COV2.S vaccine versus placebo. This clonotype was obtained from a person between 18 and 65 years old who received the Ad26.COV2.S COVID-19 vaccine or a placebo. The CDR3 region is CASSESAWSGYTF. The CDR3 DNA is TGCGCCAGCAGTGAGTCGGCGTGGTCTGGCTACACCTTC.